This T cell receptor beta chain was documented in a study of cytomegalovirus exposure and HLA in healthy donors. General study results and limits: Earlier analysis looked at TCR beta V segments, and most were productive about 87% or about 30% of the time.

Trimming took 1 base from V and 3 from J, leaving 5 bases between them. Per germline, CDR1 SGHRS and CDR2 YFSETQ. The CDR3 covers 14 residues. In its sample, this clone was seen once. No antigen is known for it. The PCR made use of 60 Vbeta and 13 Jbeta primers. Assay used: immunoSEQ multiplex PCR; TCRdb lists only in-frame clones, some missing. The data contain 100,000 to 150,000 clones, roughly four fifths of them singletons. This sequence joins TRBV5-1 and TRBJ1-6; D is ambiguous. The specimen was PBMCs. This clonotype was sampled from a woman aged 45-60 years in good health and CMV-seropositive. CDR3: CASSLFSYNSPLHF. CDR3 nucleotide sequence: TGCGCCAGCAGCTTGTTCAGCTATAATTCACCCCTCCACTTT.